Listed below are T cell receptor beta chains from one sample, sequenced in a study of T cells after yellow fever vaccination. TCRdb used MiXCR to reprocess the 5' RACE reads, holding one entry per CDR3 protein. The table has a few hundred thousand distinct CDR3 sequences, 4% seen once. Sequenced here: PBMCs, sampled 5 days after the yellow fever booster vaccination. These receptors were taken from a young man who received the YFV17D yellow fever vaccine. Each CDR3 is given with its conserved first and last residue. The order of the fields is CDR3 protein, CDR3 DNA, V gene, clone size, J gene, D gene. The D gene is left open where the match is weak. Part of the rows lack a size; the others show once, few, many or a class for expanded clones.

CDR3: CASSNTWTGNSPLHF; DNA: TGTGCCAGCAGCAATACCTGGACGGGAAATTCACCCCTCCACTTT; V: TRBV9; size: few; J: TRBJ1-6; D: NA
CDR3: CASSLEGLVTQYF; DNA: TGTGCCAGCAGCTTAGAGGGTCTTGTAACCCAGTACTTC; V: TRBV7-2; size: many; J: TRBJ2-5; D: NA
CDR3: CASCSTDFTSTDTQYF; DNA: TGTGCCAGCTGCTCGACTGACTTCACTAGCACAGATACGCAGTATTTT; V: TRBV27; size: NA; J: TRBJ2-3; D: NA
CDR3: CASRPLQGVNYGYTF; DNA: TGTGCCAGCAGGCCCTTACAGGGGGTAAACTATGGCTACACCTTC; V: TRBV28; size: NA; J: TRBJ1-2; D: TRBD1
CDR3: CASSPLAVGGQFGFGEAFF; DNA: TGTGCCAGCTCCCCGCTTGCAGTCGGAGGGCAGTTCGGATTTGGTGAAGCTTTCTTT; V: TRBV18; size: few; J: TRBJ1-1; D: NA
CDR3: CASSLKGVPPNSPLHF; DNA: TGTGCCAGCAGCTTGAAGGGGGTCCCCCCCAATTCACCCCTCCACTTT; V: TRBV5-6; size: NA; J: TRBJ1-6; D: NA
CDR3: CASSGQGGAGETQYF; DNA: TGCGCCAGCAGCGGACAGGGGGGCGCGGGGGAGACCCAGTACTTC; V: TRBV5-1; size: many; J: TRBJ2-5; D: TRBD1
CDR3: CASSYSTGGSLNSPLHF; DNA: TGTGCCAGCAGTTACTCGACTGGGGGGTCCCTTAATTCACCCCTCCACTTT; V: TRBV6-5; size: NA; J: TRBJ1-6; D: NA
CDR3: CASSLDHTDTQYF; DNA: TGTGCCAGCAGCCTCGACCACACAGATACGCAGTATTTT; V: TRBV7-2; size: many; J: TRBJ2-3; D: NA
CDR3: CSAIGTDYNEQFF; DNA: TGCAGTGCTATCGGGACGGATTACAATGAGCAGTTCTTC; V: TRBV20-1; size: many; J: TRBJ2-1; D: NA
CDR3: CASSLGTGVPTF; DNA: TGCGCCAGCAGCTTGGGGACAGGGGTTCCCACCTTC; V: TRBV5-1; size: NA; J: TRBJ1-2; D: TRBD1
CDR3: CASSQDLLAGGLPDNEQFF; DNA: TGTGCCAGCAGCCAAGATTTGCTAGCGGGGGGTCTTCCTGACAATGAGCAGTTCTTC; V: TRBV4-2; size: NA; J: TRBJ2-1; D: TRBD2
CDR3: CASSYSRQETKYF; DNA: TGTGCCAGCAGTTACTCCCGGCAAGAGACCAAGTACTTC; V: TRBV6-2/TRBV6-3; size: NA; J: TRBJ2-5; D: NA
CDR3: CASSLTGTETYEQYF; DNA: TGTGCCAGCAGTTTAACCGGGACAGAGACCTACGAGCAGTACTTC; V: TRBV27; size: few; J: TRBJ2-7; D: TRBD1
CDR3: CASSSGTSGGQETQYF; DNA: TGTGCCAGCAGCTCTGGGACTAGCGGGGGCCAAGAGACCCAGTACTTC; V: TRBV11-2; size: few; J: TRBJ2-5; D: TRBD2
CDR3: CASSWTRGVQETQYF; DNA: TGCGCCAGCAGCTGGACACGGGGGGTACAAGAGACCCAGTACTTC; V: TRBV5-1; size: NA; J: TRBJ2-5; D: TRBD2
CDR3: CASSYSRGLDQETQYF; DNA: TGTGCCAGCAGTTACTCTCGAGGACTGGACCAAGAGACCCAGTACTTC; V: TRBV6-6; size: NA; J: TRBJ2-5; D: NA
CDR3: CASSLESGGGGQPQHF; DNA: TGTGCCAGCAGCTTAGAGTCTGGGGGTGGAGGACAGCCCCAGCATTTT; V: TRBV7-9; size: few; J: TRBJ1-5; D: NA
CDR3: CASSLVYGGRYEQYF; DNA: TGTGCCAGCAGCTTAGTATACGGGGGGAGGTACGAGCAGTACTTC; V: TRBV7-2; size: few; J: TRBJ2-7; D: TRBD2
CDR3: CASSLSGEYGYTF; DNA: TGTGCCAGCAGCCTCTCAGGGGAATATGGCTACACCTTC; V: TRBV7-9; size: NA; J: TRBJ1-2; D: NA
CDR3: CASSLDLRPGKADTQYF; DNA: TGTGCCAGCAGCTTAGATTTGCGGCCAGGGAAGGCAGATACGCAGTATTTT; V: TRBV7-2; size: few; J: TRBJ2-3; D: NA
CDR3: CASSHGTGQETQYF; DNA: TGTGCCAGCAGCCATGGGACAGGACAAGAGACCCAGTACTTC; V: TRBV7-2; size: NA; J: TRBJ2-5; D: TRBD1
CDR3: CASSPAGGTYGYTF; DNA: TGTGCCAGCAGCCCCGCAGGGGGAACTTATGGCTACACCTTC; V: TRBV12-3/TRBV12-4; size: many; J: TRBJ1-2; D: TRBD1
CDR3: CASRPGHDEKLFF; DNA: TGTGCCAGTCGCCCGGGACACGATGAAAAACTGTTTTTT; V: TRBV19; size: few; J: TRBJ1-4; D: NA
CDR3: CSAREATTYEQYF; DNA: TGCAGTGCTAGAGAAGCCACCACCTACGAGCAGTACTTC; V: TRBV20-1; size: few; J: TRBJ2-7; D: NA
CDR3: CASRIGTSTDTQYF; DNA: TGCGCCAGCCGCATAGGGACTAGCACAGATACGCAGTATTTT; V: TRBV5-1; size: NA; J: TRBJ2-3; D: NA
CDR3: CASSFGGPFDTQYF; DNA: TGTGCCAGCAGCTTCGGGGGCCCCTTCGATACGCAGTATTTT; V: TRBV5-4; size: few; J: TRBJ2-3; D: NA
CDR3: CASSLGRTNTGELFF; DNA: TGTGCCAGCAGCTTAGGACGGACTAACACCGGGGAGCTGTTTTTT; V: TRBV7-2; size: NA; J: TRBJ2-2; D: NA
CDR3: CASSVGDQPRGEKLFF; DNA: TGTGCCAGCAGCGTAGGGGACCAACCCCGAGGTGAAAAACTGTTTTTT; V: TRBV9; size: NA; J: TRBJ1-4; D: NA
CDR3: CATKRDTTANTEAFF; DNA: TGTGCCACGAAAAGAGACACGACGGCGAACACTGAAGCTTTCTTT; V: TRBV10-3; size: NA; J: TRBJ1-1; D: NA
CDR3: CASSQTGGSTEAFF; DNA: TGTGCCAGCAGCCAGACAGGGGGAAGTACTGAAGCTTTCTTT; V: TRBV14; size: few; J: TRBJ1-1; D: TRBD1
CDR3: CASSLGQGAETQYF; DNA: TGCGCCAGCAGCTTGGGGCAGGGGGCAGAGACCCAGTACTTC; V: TRBV5-1; size: many; J: TRBJ2-5; D: TRBD1
CDR3: CASSVFGQLYEQYF; DNA: TGTGCCAGCAGTGTCTTCGGGCAGTTGTACGAGCAGTACTTC; V: TRBV6-1; size: many; J: TRBJ2-7; D: NA
CDR3: CASSYGTSGGYNEQFF; DNA: TGTGCCAGCAGCTATGGGACTAGCGGGGGTTACAATGAGCAGTTCTTC; V: TRBV7-2; size: NA; J: TRBJ2-1; D: TRBD2
CDR3: CASGPAGGPYNEQFF; DNA: TGTGCTAGTGGTCCCGCGGGGGGGCCATACAATGAGCAGTTCTTC; V: TRBV12-5; size: few; J: TRBJ2-1; D: TRBD2
CDR3: CSARPEAPTTDTQYF; DNA: TGCAGTGCTCGTCCCGAGGCTCCAACCACAGATACGCAGTATTTT; V: TRBV20-1; size: few; J: TRBJ2-3; D: NA
CDR3: CASSLALTAFNEKLFF; DNA: TGTGCCAGCAGTTTAGCGCTGACAGCCTTCAATGAAAAACTGTTTTTT; V: TRBV12-3/TRBV12-4; size: NA; J: TRBJ1-4; D: NA
CDR3: CASSPNRRDYDTDTQYF; DNA: TGCGCCAGCAGTCCTAATCGGCGGGACTACGACACAGATACGCAGTATTTT; V: TRBV5-1; size: NA; J: TRBJ2-3; D: TRBD2
CDR3: CASSFYGQGNQETQYF; DNA: TGTGCCAGCAGCTTCTATGGACAGGGAAATCAAGAGACCCAGTACTTC; V: TRBV6-6; size: many; J: TRBJ2-5; D: TRBD1